These T cell receptor beta chains were read from a single sample in a study of T cell responses to AZD1222 COVID-19 vaccine. Produced via immunoSEQ multiplex PCR; TCRdb's table is partial and in-frame only. The data show some 120,000 clones, around 83% seen once. The input for sequencing was peripheral blood, taken 28 days after the second AZD1222 dose. The receptors derive from an adult who received the AZD1222 COVID-19 vaccine. Each CDR3 is given with its conserved first and last residue.

j_call: TRBJ1-2; v_call: TRBV6-2/TRBV6-3; cdr3_aa: CASSSGTGGYGYTF
j_call: TRBJ1-1; v_call: TRBV18; cdr3_aa: CASSQNFNTEAFF
j_call: TRBJ1-5; v_call: TRBV10-3; cdr3_aa: CAISELGGGNQPQHF
j_call: TRBJ1-5; v_call: TRBV27; cdr3_aa: CASTIPGTGQPQHF
j_call: TRBJ1-6; v_call: TRBV5-1; cdr3_aa: CASSLVNSPLHF
j_call: TRBJ2-7; v_call: TRBV30; cdr3_aa: CAWSAEYEQYF
j_call: TRBJ1-2; v_call: TRBV5-1; cdr3_aa: CASSLGGIGPVNYGYTF
j_call: TRBJ1-2; v_call: TRBV5-1; cdr3_aa: CASSLGSINYGYTF
j_call: TRBJ2-3; v_call: TRBV7-2; cdr3_aa: CASSVDANTDTQYF
j_call: TRBJ1-5; v_call: TRBV6-7; cdr3_aa: CASSYGRDSNQPQHF
j_call: TRBJ1-1; v_call: TRBV7-9; cdr3_aa: CASSPDLGGNTEAFF
j_call: TRBJ2-7; v_call: TRBV19; cdr3_aa: CASRPPGDYEQYF
j_call: TRBJ1-6; v_call: TRBV27; cdr3_aa: CASNGQGPYNSPLHF
j_call: TRBJ2-1; v_call: TRBV5-1; cdr3_aa: CASSITRMERASYNEQFF
j_call: TRBJ1-4; v_call: TRBV9; cdr3_aa: CASSVGRLNEKLFF
j_call: TRBJ1-4; v_call: TRBV11-2; cdr3_aa: CASSFGGGTNEKLFF
j_call: TRBJ1-1; v_call: TRBV10-2; cdr3_aa: CASRTGLNTEAFF